This T cell receptor beta chain was documented in a study of lymphopenia after photon versus proton radiotherapy. Produced via immunoSEQ multiplex PCR; TCRdb's table is partial and in-frame only. Among around 63,000 clones, 75% to 90% were seen once, and the ten largest hold roughly 2.3%. There are 11 residues in the CDR3. Trimming took 6 bases from V and 4 from J, leaving 9 bases between them. Germline CDR1 is DFQATT and CDR2 is SNEGSKA (reference sequence). The clonotype was recovered from a man between 40 and 49 years old with gastric cancer. V gene TRBV20-1 combines with J gene TRBJ2-5; D unresolved. The specimen comprised peripheral blood, sampled from a patient treated with photon-based radiotherapy. The CDR3 sequence is CSATGGETQYF. CDR3 nucleotide sequence: TGCAGTGCGACCGGTGGAGAGACCCAGTACTTC.